The T cell receptor (beta chain) under discussion was sequenced for a study of human T cells and chemical hapten exposure. Time point: patch test 1, 2 weeks after DPC sensitization. The treatment denotes: therapeutic diphenylcyclopropenone sensitization with weekly scalp DPC. The V end was cut by 2 bases, the J end by 5 bases, with 12 bases between. This CDR3 has 14 amino acids. The germline V gene has CDR1 MNHEY and CDR2 SVGAGI. Individual cDNA molecules each carried unique molecular identifiers attached by the library. TCRdb analysed the RACE reads with MiXCR anew, one entry per CDR3 protein. The top ten hold under 8.5% of the sample, which has fewer than 200,000 distinct CDR3 sequences, around 20% seen once.

The receptor was derived from a woman in her forties or fifties with alopecia areata. Some clones in this sample may be carry-over from other donors' samples. Sequenced material: whole blood, taken in connection with sensitization to the hapten diphenylcyclopropenone (DPC). This chain connects TRBV6-5 to TRBJ1-1; D unresolved. The CDR3 spells CASSYGSAGTEAFF. Written as DNA, the CDR3 is TGTGCCAGCAGTTACGGGTCGGCGGGGACTGAAGCTTTCTTT.